This is a list of T cell receptor beta chains from one sample in a study of cytomegalovirus exposure and HLA in healthy donors. Measured with immunoSEQ multiplex PCR; TCRdb has only the in-frame clones, and not every one. This sample has roughly 93,000 clones, with over 60% found just once. Source material: PBMCs. The receptors were gathered from a human donor in good health. Both conserved end residues are part of each CDR3.

J gene | V gene | CDR3 protein
TRBJ2-3 | TRBV5-4 | CASSPRGGTDTQYF
TRBJ1-6 | TRBV5-6 | CASSLVSGGPYNSPLHF
TRBJ2-3 | TRBV7-8 | CASSSRTSGLSTDTQYF
TRBJ1-3 | TRBV5-5 | CATSTGTSGNTIYF
TRBJ2-5 | TRBV5-6 | CASSLVGRGPETQYF
TRBJ2-2 | TRBV5-1 | CASSYAAGVHGELFF
TRBJ2-4 | TRBV5-1 | CASSLGGLAGVAETIQYF
TRBJ2-3 | TRBV30 | CAWSVERDSCTDTQYF
TRBJ1-1 | TRBV7-2 | CASHRLSNTEAFF
TRBJ1-5 | TRBV28 | CASSPRDTGYSNQPQHF
TRBJ2-1 | TRBV9 | CASSVAGLAGALYNEQFF
TRBJ1-2 | TRBV6-5 | CASSSPRTGSNYGYTF
TRBJ2-5 | TRBV9 | CASSVQGMETQYF
TRBJ1-1 | TRBV6-5 | CASGPIGGVNTEAFF
TRBJ2-2 | TRBV15 | CATSSAGTVGGELFF
TRBJ1-1 | TRBV15 | CATSRDRSREAFF
TRBJ1-2 | TRBV5-6 | CASSGGGCGYTF
TRBJ2-2 | TRBV18 | CASSPTTSGSGELFF
TRBJ2-1 | TRBV19 | CASSMIAGDEQFF
TRBJ1-1 | TRBV10-1 | CASSYDRGNTEAFF
TRBJ1-6 | TRBV5-1 | CASSTRDSVNSPLHF
TRBJ1-6 | TRBV6-1 | CASTMRGQGASPLHF
TRBJ2-7 | TRBV27 | CASSPGRVSYEQYF
TRBJ2-7 | TRBV4-1 | CASSPTGTLSYEQYF
TRBJ2-3 | TRBV6-5 | CASTRRTSTDTQYF
TRBJ2-1 | TRBV10-3 | CAISGGDSNNEQFF
TRBJ2-7 | TRBV27 | CASSFRQGAYEQYF
TRBJ2-3 | TRBV6-6 | CASSPTSASTDTQYF
TRBJ1-5 | TRBV6-5 | CASSQISGDQPQHF
TRBJ2-2 | TRBV5-1 | CASSTDMANTGELFF
TRBJ2-7 | TRBV7-6 | CASSLAQYF
TRBJ2-7 | TRBV9 | CASSVAALTGVYEQYF
TRBJ1-2 | TRBV9 | CASSVFQRANYGYTF
TRBJ1-3 | TRBV5-1 | CASSPGQGAGNTIYF
TRBJ2-2 | TRBV6-4 | CASSDRTENTGELFF
TRBJ2-7 | TRBV9 | CASSVREGANEQYF
TRBJ1-2 | TRBV7-9 | CASSLRDSGVHGYTF
TRBJ2-3 | TRBV5-1 | CASSLSVSTDTQYF
TRBJ2-3 | TRBV30 | CAWSSGVVRTDTQYF
TRBJ2-5 | TRBV18 | CASSPLPGTVQETQYF
TRBJ1-3 | TRBV10-2 | CASSELTGNTIYF
TRBJ2-2 | TRBV6-5 | CATGQNTGELFF
NA | TRBV6-1 | CASSELAGFSPYEQYF
TRBJ1-5 | TRBV5-1 | CASSPGQGGQPQHF
TRBJ2-7 | TRBV25-1 | CASSYQGPYEQYF
TRBJ1-5 | TRBV6-5 | CASSPHGLKPQPQHF
TRBJ2-1 | TRBV5-6 | CASSLSDEQFF